Following are 14 T cell receptor beta chains from one sample sequenced in a study of regulatory T cells in long-lasting Graves disease. Through Arm-PCR of CDR3 regions and iRepertoire HTBI primers, TCR beta libraries were built. TCRdb reprocessed the multiplex PCR reads with MiXCR, giving one entry per CDR3 protein. The top ten clones hold 18% of a sample with over 500,000 distinct CDR3 sequences, about 15% of them seen once. Time point meaning: newly diagnosed GD, antithyroid drugs for less than 3 months. Making the TCR library involved RNA that had been extracted from PBMCs. These data were likewise used in another study, on T cells in Graves' hyperthyroidism and ophthalmopathy.

This specimen consisted of peripheral blood mononuclear cells (PBMCs), obtained at new diagnosis, from a patient treated with antithyroid drugs. These receptors all come from a young woman with Graves disease.

The gene calls are TRBV6-1 and TRBJ2-7; D ambiguous. The germline V gene has CDR1 MNHNS and CDR2 SASEGT. The CDR3 consists of 12 residues. With 7 bases removed from V and 2 bases from J, the gap between germline ends came to 9 bases. The CDR3 spells CASNPPTYEQYF. CDR3 nucleotides: TGTGCCAGCAACCCCCCCACCTACGAGCAGTACTTC.

The chain couples TRBV15 to TRBJ1-2, with D unresolved. This CDR3 has 16 residues. CDR1 LNHNV and CDR2 YYDKDF come from the germline V gene (reference sequence). Deletions cut 0 bases from V and 4 bases from J, with 15 bases between. Here the CDR3 reads CATSRDRAAAIYGYTF. The CDR3 coding sequence is TGTGCCACCAGCAGAGATCGGGCGGCCGCAATCTATGGCTACACCTTC.

In the case of this clonotype: An end of the junction differs from the germline gene, which may be a read error. The chain employs TRBV28 and TRBJ2-3; TRBD1 matches at 8 bases. Germline V gives CDR1 MDHEN, CDR2 SYDVKM. The CDR3 covers 12 residues. CDR3 region: CASSLLLRDRTF. DNA of the CDR3: TGTGCCAGCAGTTTATTACTTAGGGACAGGACTTTT.

This clonotype was seen repeatedly, ten times or more. V and J are TRBV29-1 and TRBJ1-1; D unclear. V was clipped by 7 bases and J by 5 bases, with 11 bases between them. Germline CDR1 and CDR2: SQVTM and ANQGSEA. The CDR3 runs 11 residues. CDR3 sequence reads: CSAGVGTEAFF. The CDR3 bases are TGCAGCGCCGGGGTAGGGACTGAAGCTTTCTTT.

This clonotype was found many times. The J gene is TRBJ2-5, the V gene TRBV7-9; 10 bases match TRBD2. J lost 6 bases, V lost 5 bases, and 6 bases had no gene match. The CDR3 consists of 14 residues. The germline gives CDR1 SEHNR, CDR2 FQNEAQ (reference sequence). The CDR3 DNA is TGTGCCAGCAGCCAAGAGCGGGAGGGTAAGACCCAGTACTTC. Amino acids: CASSQEREGKTQYF.

This clonotype was seen a handful of times. This rearrangement joins TRBV18 to TRBJ1-3; D may be TRBD1 (5 bases). Looked up from germline, CDR1 is KGHSH and CDR2 is LQKENI. The V gene lost 6 bases and the J gene lost 4 bases, with 19 bases spanning the gap. The CDR3 loop spans 16 amino acids. The CDR3 DNA sequence: TGTGCCAGCTCTCGCCCCGCAGGGCTGTCCGGAAACACCATATATTTT. Residues: CASSRPAGLSGNTIYF. The full variable domain, rest sourced from reference TRBV18 and TRBJ1-3, is NAGVMQNPRHLVRRRGQEARLRCSPMKGHSHVYWYRQLPEEGLKFMVYLQKENIIDESGMPKERFSAEFPKEGPSILRIQQVVRGDSAAYFCASSRPAGLSGNTIYFGEGSWLTVV.

CDR3 residues: CSARGLAGSSYNEQFF. DNA of the CDR3: TGCAGTGCTAGAGGACTAGCGGGGAGCTCCTACAATGAGCAGTTCTTC. The rearrangement joins TRBV20-1 to TRBJ2-1; 11 bases agree with TRBD2. The germline V gene encodes CDR1 DFQATT and CDR2 SNEGSKA (reference sequence). V lost 1 base and J lost 0; bases outside the gene matches: 2. The CDR3 length is 16 residues.

Ten or more counts support this clonotype. The chain uses TRBV27 and TRBJ1-4; D not resolved. V lost 5 bases to trimming and J lost 5 bases, with 15 bases between them. CDR3 length: 15 residues. CDR1 and CDR2 from the germline V gene are MNHEY and SMNVEV (reference sequence). The CDR3 sequence is CASSPRWAGNEKLFF. In DNA form, the CDR3 reads TGTGCCAGCAGTCCCAGGTGGGCCGGGAATGAAAAACTGTTTTTT.

The V and J genes are TRBV5-1 and TRBJ2-7, with TRBD1 identical over 9 bases. The junction had 7 bases not matched to a gene; V was cut back by 0 bases and J by 0 bases. This CDR3 is built from 17 residues. The germline gives CDR1 SGHRS, CDR2 YFSETQ. CDR3 nucleotides: TGCGCCAGCAGCTTGGACCCTCGGGACAGGGCCTCCTACGAGCAGTACTTC. Translation: CASSLDPRDRASYEQYF.

The chain couples TRBV6-1 to TRBJ2-3; 8 nucleotides align to TRBD2. Germline CDR1 and CDR2: MNHNS and SASEGT. V shed 6 bases, J shed 10 bases, and the junction held 3 bases outside the gene matches. The CDR3 is 11 residues long. In nucleotides, the CDR3 is TGTGCCAGCAGAAAGGGACTAGCGCAGTATTTT. Protein sequence: CASRKGLAQYF.

This chain joins TRBV20-1 and TRBJ2-7; D might be TRBD1 or TRBD2, each matching 5 bases. Deletions cut 0 bases from V and 3 bases from J, with 12 bases between. Germline CDR1 DFQATT, CDR2 SNEGSKA (reference sequence). The CDR3 is 14 residues long. CDR3 region: CSARDPGRFYEQYF. CDR3 DNA sequence: TGCAGTGCTAGAGATCCGGGACGGTTCTACGAGCAGTACTTC.

The sample holds many counts of this clonotype. The chain uses TRBV6-2 or TRBV6-3 and TRBJ1-1; no definite D call. Germline lookup yields CDR1 MNHEY and CDR2 SVGEGT. The CDR3 consists of 14 residues. V lost 0 bases, J lost 0 bases, and 5 bases lay in between. The CDR3 protein is CASSYSGMNTEAFF. The CDR3 coding sequence is TGTGCCAGCAGTTACTCAGGGATGAACACTGAAGCTTTCTTT.

The chain carries TRBV5-1 and TRBJ2-7; TRBD2 matches at 7 bases. CDR1 and CDR2 (germline): SGHRS, YFSETQ. The CDR3 loop spans 14 amino acids. J lost 3 bases, V lost 1 base, and 4 bases had no gene match. CDR3 in DNA: TGCGCCAGCAGCTTGTCCAGCGGGATCTACGAGCAGTACTTC. Residues: CASSLSSGIYEQYF. The entire variable domain, with the rest obtained from reference TRBV5-1 and TRBJ2-7, is as follows: KAGVTQTPRYLIKTRGQQVTLSCSPISGHRSVSWYQQTPGQGLQFLFEYFSETQRNKGNFPGRFSGRQFSNSRSEMNVSTLELGDSALYLCASSLSSGIYEQYFGPGTRLTVT.

This clonotype was found many times. The chain couples TRBV20-1 to TRBJ1-1; D unclear. CDR1 DFQATT and CDR2 SNEGSKA come from the germline V gene (reference sequence). CDR3 length: 14 amino acids. Between the trimmed V and J ends, which lost 1 base and 0 bases, there was a span of 9 bases. The CDR3 DNA is TGCAGTGCTAGAGGGGATGGAATGAACACTGAAGCTTTCTTT. Translated, it gives CSARGDGMNTEAFF.